These 30 T cell receptor beta chains were all obtained from the same sample, sequenced in a study of cytomegalovirus exposure and HLA in healthy donors. A multiplex PCR was run with 60 Vbeta primers and 13 Jbeta primers. Using immunoSEQ multiplex PCR, the repertoire was profiled, and TCRdb retains in-frame clones only, with some absent. The sample yields about 61,000 clones, 75% to 85% seen once. Sequenced sample: PBMCs. The receptor source for this set is a man aged 45-60 years in good health and CMV-seropositive.

The chain uses TRBV7-9 and TRBJ2-1; D gene unclear. Germline assignment: CDR1 SEHNR and CDR2 FQNEAQ (reference sequence). V was shortened by 0 bases and J by 0 bases, with 12 bases between the two germline ends. The CDR3 runs to 17 residues. The chain's CDR3 is CASSLAVQSSSYNEQFF. The CDR3 DNA reads TGTGCCAGCAGCTTAGCTGTACAGAGCAGCTCCTACAATGAGCAGTTCTTC.

V is TRBV6-6 and J is TRBJ1-1; 9 nucleotides agree with TRBD1. The junction had 3 bases not matched to a gene; V was cut back by 4 bases and J by 0 bases. Germline loops: CDR1 MNHNY, CDR2 SVGAGI (reference sequence). This CDR3 region has 15 residues. The CDR3 region is CASSFRTGVNTEAFF. CDR3 sequence (DNA): TGTGCCAGCAGTTTCAGGACAGGGGTGAACACTGAAGCTTTCTTT.

The rearrangement links TRBV2 to TRBJ1-6, with D maybe TRBD1 (6 bases). The CDR3 has 14 amino acids. Germline CDR1 is SNHLY and CDR2 is FYNNEI. V dropped 3 bases and J dropped 7 bases, with 10 bases sitting between them. CDR3 residues: CASSEQGPNSPLHF. The CDR3 DNA reads TGTGCCAGCAGTGAGCAGGGGCCAAATTCACCCCTCCACTTT.

CDR3 sequence reads: CASSLGLGARYEQYF. The CDR3 nucleotides read TGTGCCAGCAGCTTAGGTTTGGGGGCGCGTTACGAGCAGTACTTC. This sequence joins TRBV7-9 and TRBJ2-7; D possibly corresponds to TRBD1 (6 bases). The CDR3 contains 15 residues. The germline V and J ends were trimmed by 1 base and 4 bases, with 14 bases remaining between them. The germline V gene has CDR1 SEHNR and CDR2 FQNEAQ (reference sequence).

The genes are TRBV14 and TRBJ2-7, with 11 positions matching TRBD2. This CDR3 is built from 15 residues. The V and J ends lost 5 bases and 3 bases, in that order; junction bases with no gene match: 6. The germline gives CDR1 SGHDN, CDR2 FVKESK. DNA of the CDR3: TGTGCCAGCAGCTTCGGGACTAGCGGACGCTACGAGCAGTACTTC. Protein product: CASSFGTSGRYEQYF.

The chain combines TRBV4-2 with TRBJ1-4; D unresolved. The CDR3 is 11 residues long. The ends were cut back, 1 base at V and 15 bases at J, with 9 bases in the middle. Germline CDR1 LGHNA, CDR2 YNFKEQ. The DNA of the CDR3 is TGTGCCAGCAGCCAAGCCCGGACTGTGTTTTTT. Its protein product is CASSQARTVFF.

As regards this clone: A read error may produce the germline difference seen at one junction end. V gene TRBV11-2 combines with J gene TRBJ2-5; 8 bases are a match to TRBD1. The germline gives CDR1 SGHAT, CDR2 FQNNGV. This CDR3 comprises 14 residues. CDR3 residues: CASSSAGGQGTQYF. CDR3 nucleotides: TGTGCCAGCAGCTCCGCAGGGGGCCAAGGGACCCAGTACTTC.

The genes are TRBV28 and TRBJ1-5; D is undetermined. The CDR3 loop spans 13 amino acids. Trimming left V 8 bases short and J 5 bases short, with 13 bases between. In germline, CDR1 is MDHEN, CDR2 SYDVKM. The CDR3 region has the DNA TGTGCCAGCTGCCGGACTAGGGATCAGCCCCAGCATTTT. Protein sequence: CASCRTRDQPQHF.

V and J are TRBV2 and TRBJ2-5, with 16 positions matching TRBD2. Trimming took 6 bases from V and 2 from J; bases not matched to a gene: 0. Germline V gives CDR1 SNHLY, CDR2 FYNNEI. This CDR3 has 15 amino acids. Here the CDR3 reads CASRGLAGGQETQYF. The CDR3 coding sequence is TGTGCCAGCAGGGGACTAGCGGGAGGGCAAGAGACCCAGTACTTC.

This clone was seen more than once but under ten times. This chain links TRBV7-2 with TRBJ1-1; no reliable D call. The V gene's germline CDR1 is SGHTA and CDR2 FQGNSA. CDR3 length equals 13 residues. Trimming pared 5 bases from V and 3 bases from J, leaving 10 bases between. CDR3 in amino acids: CASSENTDTEAFF. The CDR3 DNA follows: TGTGCCAGCAGCGAAAATACGGACACTGAAGCTTTCTTT. The whole variable domain, remainder taken from reference TRBV7-2 and TRBJ1-1, is GAGVSQSPSNKVTEKGKDVELRCDPISGHTALYWYRQSLGQGLEFLIYFQGNSAPDKSGLPSDRFSAERTGGSVSTLTIQRTQQEDSAVYLCASSENTDTEAFFGQGTRLTVV.

This clone was seen more than once but under ten times. V and J are TRBV4-3 and TRBJ1-2, with TRBD1 matching over 7 bases. The CDR3 length is 15 residues. Germline assignment: CDR1 LGHNA and CDR2 YSLEER. Trimming cost V 3 bases and J 6 bases; bases outside gene matches: 10. CDR3 protein: CASSHGPGQAHGYTF. The CDR3 nucleotides are TGCGCCAGCAGCCATGGGCCCGGACAGGCCCATGGCTACACCTTC.

This clone was seen a handful of times. The J gene is TRBJ1-5, the V gene TRBV6-5; TRBD1 is a possible D gene (6 bases). V was trimmed by 8 bases and J by 6 bases, leaving 14 bases between them. The CDR3 runs to 13 residues. CDR1 is MNHEY, CDR2 SVGAGI, per germline. The CDR3 loop reads CASGIQGSQPQHF. The CDR3 DNA sequence: TGTGCCAGCGGCATACAGGGAAGTCAGCCCCAGCATTTT.

The V and J genes are TRBV6-5 and TRBJ1-1; TRBD1 is a possible D gene (6 bases). Germline lookup yields CDR1 MNHEY and CDR2 SVGAGI. Trimming left V 6 bases short and J 1 base short, with 15 bases between. The CDR3 is 15 residues long. The CDR3 loop is CASSPFRRGNTEAFF. In nucleotides, the CDR3 is TGTGCCAGCAGCCCGTTCCGCAGGGGGAACACTGAAGCTTTCTTT.

The gene calls are TRBV27 and TRBJ2-7; D is undetermined. Trimming pared 4 bases from V and 3 bases from J, leaving 10 bases between. Germline CDR1 reads MNHEY; CDR2 reads SMNVEV (reference sequence). The CDR3 contains 13 residues. For the CDR3, the DNA is TGTGCCAGCAGTTACTCCGAAAGCTACGAGCAGTACTTC. Translated, it gives CASSYSESYEQYF.

The rearrangement links TRBV6-5 to TRBJ1-1; 7 nucleotides line up with TRBD1. Germline-derived CDR1 and CDR2 are MNHEY and SVGAGI. The length of the CDR3 is 14 residues. With 5 bases clipped from V and 4 bases from J, the junction kept 7 bases outside the gene matches. This CDR3 is CASSRGGDGTEAFF. The CDR3 DNA reads as TGTGCCAGCAGTCGAGGGGGCGACGGCACTGAAGCTTTCTTT.

The rearrangement uses TRBV6-5 and TRBJ2-2, with 7 bases lining up with TRBD2. The V gene end was trimmed by 8 bases and the J gene end by 4 bases; junction bases not matched to a gene: 10. CDR1 is MNHEY and CDR2 is SVGAGI in the germline V gene. The CDR3 is made up of 15 amino acids. For the CDR3, the DNA is TGTGCCAGCCTCGGGCGGCGGGGGTCCACCGGGGAGCTGTTTTTT. Residues: CASLGRRGSTGELFF.

The rearrangement uses TRBV9 and TRBJ2-1; D is unclear. Trimming took 3 bases from V and 9 from J, leaving 13 bases between them. CDR1 SGDLS and CDR2 YYNGEE come from the germline V gene. The CDR3 loop spans 13 amino acids. The CDR3, as DNA: TGTGCCAGCAGCGAGTCCCCCAGGTTTGAGCAGTTCTTC. This gives the protein CASSESPRFEQFF.

This chain's CDR3 is CASSVRQGSQPQHF. CDR3 DNA sequence: TGTGCCAGCAGTGTAAGACAGGGGTCTCAGCCCCAGCATTTT. V and J are TRBV6-5 and TRBJ1-5; 8 bases map to TRBD1. CDR1 MNHEY and CDR2 SVGAGI come from the germline V gene. The CDR3 has 14 residues. The ends lost 5 bases at V and 6 bases at J; junction bases unmatched: 6.

For this clone: The junction differs from germline at one of its ends, possibly a read error. The chain combines TRBV5-1 with TRBJ2-7, with D maybe TRBD2 (6 bases). This CDR3 spans 14 amino acids. Germline CDR1 reads SGHRS; CDR2 reads YFSETQ. Written as DNA, the CDR3 is TGCGCCAGCCGCGAATACGGGGACTCCTACGAGCCGTACTTC. Protein product: CASREYGDSYEPYF.

In its sample, this clone was seen many times. The chain has TRBV9 and TRBJ2-3, with a tentative D call TRBD2 (5 bases). This CDR3 contains 15 residues. The germline V gene has CDR1 SGDLS and CDR2 YYNGEE. The germline V and J ends were trimmed by 4 bases and 1 base, with 13 bases remaining between them. As DNA, the CDR3 is TGTGCCAGCAGCAGAGCCGGGGATCGCACAGATACGCAGTATTTT. This encodes CASSRAGDRTDTQYF.

The V and J genes are TRBV7-6 and TRBJ2-7; D is ambiguous. Between the trimmed V and J ends, which lost 2 bases and 2 bases, there was a span of 7 bases. Germline-derived CDR1 and CDR2 are SGHVS and FNYEAQ. The CDR3 has 13 amino acids. The CDR3 DNA follows: TGTGCCAGCAGCTTATCCCAGACCTACGAGCAGTACTTC. Translated, it gives CASSLSQTYEQYF. Using reference TRBV7-6 and TRBJ2-7 for the parts outside the CDR3, the full variable domain is GAGVSQSPRYKVTKRGQDVALRCDPISGHVSLYWYRQALGQGPEFLTYFNYEAQQDKSGLPNDRFSAERPEGSISTLTIQRTEQRDSAMYRCASSLSQTYEQYFGPGTRLTVT.

The V call is TRBV7-3, the J call TRBJ2-1; D remains ambiguous. This CDR3 is built from 12 residues. Trimming took 4 bases from V and 9 from J, leaving 10 bases between them. Germline assignment: CDR1 SGHTA and CDR2 FQGTGA. The CDR3 region has the DNA TGTGCCAGCAGCTCCGACTTGAGTGAGCAGTTCTTC. Amino acids: CASSSDLSEQFF.

The chain is built from TRBV19 and TRBJ1-3, with D possibly matching TRBD1 (6 bases). The CDR3 is made up of 15 amino acids. V was cut by 5 bases and J by 4 bases, with 15 bases left in between. The V gene's germline CDR1 is LNHDA and CDR2 SQIVND (reference sequence). CDR3 coding DNA: TGTGCCAGTAGTGTGACAGGTTATGGCGGAAACACCATATATTTT. Its protein product is CASSVTGYGGNTIYF.

The chain has TRBV27 and TRBJ1-2; weak D call: TRBD1 (5 bases). CDR1 and CDR2 (germline): MNHEY, SMNVEV (reference sequence). Trimming shortened V by 4 bases and J by 3 bases, and 15 bases separated the two germline ends. CDR3 length: 15 amino acids. The CDR3 here is CASSSPGRDHYGYTF. The DNA for the CDR3 is TGTGCCAGCAGTTCCCCGGGGAGGGACCACTATGGCTACACCTTC.

The V and J genes are TRBV28 and TRBJ1-6; D not resolved. The CDR3 is 17 amino acids. Germline values: CDR1 MDHEN, CDR2 SYDVKM. V gave up 3 bases and J gave up 7 bases, with 19 bases separating them. CDR3 bases: TGTGCCAGCAGTTTTCGGCAGGCGTTAATTGTAAATTCACCCCTCCACTTT. This gives the protein CASSFRQALIVNSPLHF.

V gene TRBV5-3 combines with J gene TRBJ1-5, with a weak D call TRBD1 (6 bases). TRBV5-3 has ORF status, its function being uncertain. The CDR3 runs 17 residues. V gave up 0 bases and J gave up 1 base, with 14 bases separating them. Here the CDR3 reads CARSLVRGWLSNQPQHF. The DNA of the CDR3 is TGTGCCAGAAGCTTGGTCAGGGGTTGGTTAAGCAATCAGCCCCAGCATTTT.

The chain couples TRBV11-1 to TRBJ2-2; weak D call: TRBD1 (6 bases). CDR3 length equals 17 residues. The V gene's germline CDR1 is SGHAT and CDR2 FQDESV (reference sequence). V was cut by 5 bases and J by 5 bases, with 21 bases left in between. The CDR3 protein is CASSRGVRGTLTGELFF. The CDR3 DNA is TGTGCCAGCAGCCGAGGGGTCAGGGGAACACTTACCGGGGAGCTGTTTTTT.

This chain uses TRBV4-1 with TRBJ2-5; 7 nucleotides match TRBD1. This CDR3 contains 16 residues. Germline loops: CDR1 MGHRA, CDR2 YSYEKL. V trimming: 0 bases; J trimming: 0 bases; junction bases outside the gene matches: 4. CDR3 nucleotide sequence: TGCGCCAGCAGCCAAGACAGGGGACAGTACCAAGAGACCCAGTACTTC. This codes for CASSQDRGQYQETQYF.

This clone was recorded only once. The chain has TRBV6-5 and TRBJ2-7, with 9 bases matching TRBD1. After removal of 4 bases from V and 7 bases from J, the junction contained 8 bases not matched to a gene. The CDR3 is 14 amino acids. Germline CDR1 is MNHEY and CDR2 is SVGAGI. The CDR3 loop is CASSLGQGGMEQYF. DNA for the CDR3: TGTGCCAGCAGTTTGGGACAGGGTGGTATGGAGCAGTACTTC.

V is TRBV11-1 and J is TRBJ1-2; a weak D match, TRBD1 (6 bases). Trimming took off 5 bases at V and 4 bases at J, with 14 bases between the two ends. The length of the CDR3 is 14 residues. CDR1 SGHAT and CDR2 FQDESV come from the germline V gene (reference sequence). The chain's CDR3 is CASSTPDRSYGYTF. CDR3 DNA sequence: TGTGCCAGCAGCACCCCGGACAGAAGCTATGGCTACACCTTC.